A selection of T cell receptor beta chains follows, all from one sample in a study of early T cells in non-severe SARS-CoV-2 infection. TCRdb ran MiXCR on the 5' RACE reads and lists one entry per CDR3 protein. The sample lists around 71,000 distinct CDR3 sequences, about 14% occurring once. The material sequenced was whole blood, taken at baseline. The receptors were gathered from an adult who was a healthcare worker with PCR-confirmed SARS-CoV-2 infection or an uninfected control (not recorded which). The CDR3 runs from the conserved cysteine through the conserved F or W. D genes are given only for firm matches. Only part of the rows carry a size: once, few, many, or a class if the clone is expanded.

V	size	J	D	DNA	CDR3
TRBV5-1	many	TRBJ1-3	-	TGCGCCAGCAGCTTGGGCGCGGGGGGAAACACCATATATTTT	CASSLGAGGNTIYF
TRBV4-2	many	TRBJ2-3	-	TGTGCCAGCAGCCAAGTTGAGAGCGGCACAGATACGCAGTATTTT	CASSQVESGTDTQYF
TRBV6-1	-	TRBJ2-7	TRBD2	TGTGCCAGCAGTGAAGAGTCGGGGAGGGTCCCCTACGAGCAGTACTTC	CASSEESGRVPYEQYF
TRBV7-2	many	TRBJ2-3	-	TGTGCCAGCAGCCCTTCCCTTCTGACAGATACGCAGTATTTT	CASSPSLLTDTQYF
TRBV18	-	TRBJ2-5	-	TGTGCCAGCTCCCCCGGGGCAGCCCAAGAGACCCAGTACTTC	CASSPGAAQETQYF
TRBV7-9	many	TRBJ2-7	TRBD2	TGTGCCAGCAGCGACGAGGGACTAGCGGGTCCTACCTACGAGCAGTACTTC	CASSDEGLAGPTYEQYF
TRBV27	many	TRBJ1-1	-	TGTGCCAGCAGTTTAAGGGGGGGGCGCACTGAAGCTTTCTTT	CASSLRGGRTEAFF
TRBV6-2/TRBV6-3	few	TRBJ1-3	TRBD1	TGTGCCAGCAGTTCGACCGGGACAGGGGTTGGAAACACCATATATTTT	CASSSTGTGVGNTIYF
TRBV27	few	TRBJ2-6	-	TGTGCCAGCACCACTGTTACTGGGGCCAACGTCCTGACTTTC	CASTTVTGANVLTF
TRBV6-4	-	TRBJ2-2	-	TGTGCCAGCAGTGAGGCACCGGAGGGCGGGGAGCTGTTTTTT	CASSEAPEGGELFF
TRBV6-5	-	TRBJ2-1	-	TGTGCCAGCAGTTCGCGATGGGATGAGCAGTTCTTC	CASSSRWDEQFF
TRBV7-9	-	TRBJ1-3	-	TGTGCCAGCAGCTTGAGGGGGACTGGAAACACCATATATTTT	CASSLRGTGNTIYF
TRBV18	-	TRBJ1-2	TRBD1	TGTGCCAGCTCCCTACAGACAGGGGGCGAAGATGGCTACACCTTC	CASSLQTGGEDGYTF
TRBV18	-	TRBJ2-7	TRBD1	TGTGCCAGCTCCACAGACAGGGAAGGCGAGCAGTACTTC	CASSTDREGEQYF
TRBV21-1	few	TRBJ2-3	-	TGTGCCAGCAGCGTCCGAGTACAGACTAGCACAGATACGCAGTATTTT	CASSVRVQTSTDTQYF
TRBV18	few	TRBJ1-1	TRBD1	TGTGCCAGCTCCCAACTAGGGACAGGGGAAACTGAAGCTTTTTTT	CASSQLGTGETEAFF
TRBV28	many	TRBJ2-6	TRBD1	TGTGCCAGCAGTTCATTAACAGGGGTACCTGGGGCCAACGTCCTGACTTTC	CASSSLTGVPGANVLTF
TRBV9	many	TRBJ1-2	-	TGTGCCAGCACAGGGGACAACTATGGCTACACCTTC	CASTGDNYGYTF
TRBV27	few	TRBJ2-7	TRBD2	TGTGCCAGCGGCTGGACTAGCGGTTACGAGCAGTACTTC	CASGWTSGYEQYF
TRBV12-3/TRBV12-4	many	TRBJ2-1	TRBD2	TGTGCCAGCAGTCGGGGGCTAGCGGGACGGGGTGAGCAGTTCTTC	CASSRGLAGRGEQFF
TRBV5-4	-	TRBJ2-7	TRBD2	TGTGCCAGCAGTCCGACTAGCGGGAGGGCCTACGAGCAGTACTTC	CASSPTSGRAYEQYF
TRBV24-1	many	TRBJ2-2	-	TGTGCCACCAGTGATGAGGGGGACACCGGGGAGCTGTTTTTT	CATSDEGDTGELFF
TRBV5-1	-	TRBJ2-1	TRBD2	TGCGCCAGCAGCTTGGCCGCGACTAGCGGCAACAATGAGCAGTTCTTC	CASSLAATSGNNEQFF
TRBV12-3/TRBV12-4	-	TRBJ2-7	-	TGTGCCAGCAGTCCCTCCGGGGGCGCGGACGAGCAGTACTTC	CASSPSGGADEQYF
TRBV20-1	-	TRBJ2-1	TRBD2	TGCAGTGCTACTAGCGGCGGCGCCGGTAGGAATGAGCAGTTCTTC	CSATSGGAGRNEQFF
TRBV7-2	-	TRBJ2-1	TRBD1	TGTGCCAGCAGCTTGGGGACAGGGGGCACACACAATGAGCAGTTCTTC	CASSLGTGGTHNEQFF